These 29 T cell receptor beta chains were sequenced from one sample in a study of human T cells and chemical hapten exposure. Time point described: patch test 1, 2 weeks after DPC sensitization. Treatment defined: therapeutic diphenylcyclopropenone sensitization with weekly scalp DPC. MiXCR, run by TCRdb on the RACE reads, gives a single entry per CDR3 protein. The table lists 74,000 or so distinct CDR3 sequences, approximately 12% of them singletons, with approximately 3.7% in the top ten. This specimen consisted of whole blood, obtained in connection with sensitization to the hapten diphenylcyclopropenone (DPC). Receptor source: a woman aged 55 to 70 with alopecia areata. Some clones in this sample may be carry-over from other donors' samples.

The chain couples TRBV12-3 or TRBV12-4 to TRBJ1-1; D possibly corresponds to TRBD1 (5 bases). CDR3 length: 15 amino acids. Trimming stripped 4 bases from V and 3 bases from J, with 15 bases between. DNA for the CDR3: TGTGCCAGCAGTTACACAGGTAACTACTACACTGAAGCTTTCTTT. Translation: CASSYTGNYYTEAFF.

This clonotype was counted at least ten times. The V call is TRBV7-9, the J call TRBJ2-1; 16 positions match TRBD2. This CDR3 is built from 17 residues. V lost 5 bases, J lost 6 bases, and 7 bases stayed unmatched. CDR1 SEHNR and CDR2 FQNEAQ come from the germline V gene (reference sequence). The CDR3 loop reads CASSRSGTSGGANEQFF. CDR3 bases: TGTGCCAGCAGCCGATCAGGGACTAGCGGGGGGGCCAATGAGCAGTTCTTC.

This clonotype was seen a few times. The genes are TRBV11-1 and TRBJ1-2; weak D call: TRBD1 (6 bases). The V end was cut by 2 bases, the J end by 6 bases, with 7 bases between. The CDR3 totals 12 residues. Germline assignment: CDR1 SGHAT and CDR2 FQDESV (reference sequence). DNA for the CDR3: TGTGCCAGCAGCTTATCAGGGGATGGCTACACCTTC. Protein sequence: CASSLSGDGYTF. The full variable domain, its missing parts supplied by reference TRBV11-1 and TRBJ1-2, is EAEVAQSPRYKITEKSQAVAFWCDPISGHATLYWYRQILGQGPELLVQFQDESVVDDSQLPKDRFSAERLKGVDSTLKIQPAELGDSAMYLCASSLSGDGYTFGSGTRLTVV.

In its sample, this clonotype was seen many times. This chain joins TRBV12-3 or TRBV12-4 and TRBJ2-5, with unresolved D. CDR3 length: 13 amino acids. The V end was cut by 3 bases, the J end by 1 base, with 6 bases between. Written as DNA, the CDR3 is TGTGCCAGCAGTTTTAACATCCAAGAGACCCAGTACTTC. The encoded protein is CASSFNIQETQYF.

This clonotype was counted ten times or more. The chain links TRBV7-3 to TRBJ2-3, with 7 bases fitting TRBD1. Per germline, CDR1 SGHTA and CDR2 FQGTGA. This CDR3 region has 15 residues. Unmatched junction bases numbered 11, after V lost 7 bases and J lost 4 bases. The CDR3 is CASTHLRGLPDTQYF. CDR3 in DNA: TGTGCCAGCACCCATTTGAGGGGGCTCCCAGATACGCAGTATTTT. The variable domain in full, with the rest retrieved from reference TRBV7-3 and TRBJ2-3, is GAGVSQTPSNKVTEKGKYVELRCDPISGHTALYWYRQSLGQGPEFLIYFQGTGAADDSGLPNDRFFAVRPEGSVSTLKIQRTERGDSAVYLCASTHLRGLPDTQYFGPGTRLTVL.

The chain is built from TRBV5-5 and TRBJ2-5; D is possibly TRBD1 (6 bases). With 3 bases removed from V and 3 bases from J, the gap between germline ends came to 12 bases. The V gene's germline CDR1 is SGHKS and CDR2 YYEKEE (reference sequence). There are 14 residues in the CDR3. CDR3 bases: TGTGCCAGCAGCTCTACAGGGTTGGAAGAGACCCAGTACTTC. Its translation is CASSSTGLEETQYF. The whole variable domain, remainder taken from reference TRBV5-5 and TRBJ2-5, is DAGVTQSPTHLIKTRGQQVTLRCSPISGHKSVSWYQQVLGQGPQFIFQYYEKEERGRGNFPDRFSARQFPNYSSELNVNALLLGDSALYLCASSSTGLEETQYFGPGTRLLVL.

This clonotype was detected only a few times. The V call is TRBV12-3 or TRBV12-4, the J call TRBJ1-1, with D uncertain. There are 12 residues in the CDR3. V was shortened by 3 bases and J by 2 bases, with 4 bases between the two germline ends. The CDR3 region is CASSFENTEAFF. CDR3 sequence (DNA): TGTGCCAGCAGTTTTGAAAACACTGAAGCTTTCTTT.

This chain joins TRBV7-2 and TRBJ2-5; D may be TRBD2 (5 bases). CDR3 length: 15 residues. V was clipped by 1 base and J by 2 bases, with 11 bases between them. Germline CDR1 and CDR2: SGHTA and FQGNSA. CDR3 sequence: CASSLVASPQETQYF. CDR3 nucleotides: TGTGCCAGCAGCTTAGTCGCTAGCCCACAAGAGACCCAGTACTTC.

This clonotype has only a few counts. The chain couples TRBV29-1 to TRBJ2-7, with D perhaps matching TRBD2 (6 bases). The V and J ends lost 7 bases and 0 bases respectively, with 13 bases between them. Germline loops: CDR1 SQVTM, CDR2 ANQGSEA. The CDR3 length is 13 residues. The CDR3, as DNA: TGCAGCGCCGATACCGGGGGCTCCTACGAGCAGTACTTC. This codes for CSADTGGSYEQYF.

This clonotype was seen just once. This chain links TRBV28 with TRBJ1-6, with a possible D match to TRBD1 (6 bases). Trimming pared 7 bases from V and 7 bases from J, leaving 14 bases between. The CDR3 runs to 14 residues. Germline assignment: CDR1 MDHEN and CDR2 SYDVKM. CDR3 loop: CASTLQGLNSPLHF. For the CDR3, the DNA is TGTGCCAGCACCCTGCAGGGGTTAAATTCACCCCTCCACTTT.

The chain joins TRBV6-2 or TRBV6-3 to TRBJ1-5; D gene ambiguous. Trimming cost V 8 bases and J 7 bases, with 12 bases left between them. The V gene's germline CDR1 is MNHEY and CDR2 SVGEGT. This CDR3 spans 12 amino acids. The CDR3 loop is CASSQTSQPQHF. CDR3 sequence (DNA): TGTGCCAGCTCCCAGACGAGCCAGCCCCAGCATTTT.

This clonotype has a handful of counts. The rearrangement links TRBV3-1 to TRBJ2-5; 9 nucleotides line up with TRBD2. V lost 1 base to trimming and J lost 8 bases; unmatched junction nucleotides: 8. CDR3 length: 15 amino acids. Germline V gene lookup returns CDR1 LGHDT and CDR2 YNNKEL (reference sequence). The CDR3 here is CASSQVAGAGVTQYF. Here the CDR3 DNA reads TGTGCCAGCAGCCAAGTAGCGGGGGCAGGAGTCACCCAGTACTTC.

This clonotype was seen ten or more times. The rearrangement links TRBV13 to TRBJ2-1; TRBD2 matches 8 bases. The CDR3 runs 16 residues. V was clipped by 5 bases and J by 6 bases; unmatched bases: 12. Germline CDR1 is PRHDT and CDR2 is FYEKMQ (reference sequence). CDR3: CASSPVRGGRPNEQFF. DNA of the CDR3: TGTGCCAGCAGCCCGGTGCGCGGGGGGCGACCCAATGAGCAGTTCTTC.

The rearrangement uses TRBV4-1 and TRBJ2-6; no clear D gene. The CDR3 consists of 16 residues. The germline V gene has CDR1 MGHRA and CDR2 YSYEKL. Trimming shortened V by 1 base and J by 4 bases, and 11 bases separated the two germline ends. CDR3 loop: CASSQVGGSGANVLTF. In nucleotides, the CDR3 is TGCGCCAGCAGCCAAGTAGGTGGGTCAGGGGCCAACGTCCTGACTTTC.

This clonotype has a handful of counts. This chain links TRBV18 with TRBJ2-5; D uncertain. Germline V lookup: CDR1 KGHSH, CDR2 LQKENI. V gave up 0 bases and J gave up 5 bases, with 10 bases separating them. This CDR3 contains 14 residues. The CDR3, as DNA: TGTGCCAGCTCACCACCACGGAGATCGGAGACCCAGTACTTC. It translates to CASSPPRRSETQYF.

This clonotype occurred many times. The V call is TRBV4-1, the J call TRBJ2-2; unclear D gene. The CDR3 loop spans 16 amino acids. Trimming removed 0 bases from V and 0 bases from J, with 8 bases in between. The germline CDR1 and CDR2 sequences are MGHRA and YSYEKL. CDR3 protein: CASSQDARTNTGELFF. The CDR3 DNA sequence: TGCGCCAGCAGCCAAGACGCCCGGACGAACACCGGGGAGCTGTTTTTT.

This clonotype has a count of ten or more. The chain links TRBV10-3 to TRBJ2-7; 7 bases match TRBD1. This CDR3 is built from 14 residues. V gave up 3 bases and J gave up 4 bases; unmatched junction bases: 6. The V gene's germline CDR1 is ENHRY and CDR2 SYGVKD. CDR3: CAISEPQGRYEQYF. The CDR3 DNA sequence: TGTGCCATCAGTGAACCACAGGGGAGATACGAGCAGTACTTC.

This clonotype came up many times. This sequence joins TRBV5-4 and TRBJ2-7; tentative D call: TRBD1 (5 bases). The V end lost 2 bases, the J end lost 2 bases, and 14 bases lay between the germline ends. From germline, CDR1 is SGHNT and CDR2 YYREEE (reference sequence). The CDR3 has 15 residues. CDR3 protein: CASSLSTAMAYEQYF. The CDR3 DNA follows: TGTGCCAGCAGCTTATCGACAGCCATGGCCTACGAGCAGTACTTC. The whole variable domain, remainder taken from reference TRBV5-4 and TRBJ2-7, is ETGVTQSPTHLIKTRGQQVTLRCSSQSGHNTVSWYQQALGQGPQFIFQYYREEENGRGNFPPRFSGLQFPNYSSELNVNALELDDSALYLCASSLSTAMAYEQYFGPGTRLTVT.

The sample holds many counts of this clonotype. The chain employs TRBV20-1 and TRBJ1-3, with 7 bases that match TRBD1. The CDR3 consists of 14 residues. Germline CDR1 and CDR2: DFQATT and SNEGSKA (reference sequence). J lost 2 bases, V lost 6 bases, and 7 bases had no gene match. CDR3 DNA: TGCAGTGCCCCAAGGACAGGCGCTGGAAACACCATATATTTT. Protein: CSAPRTGAGNTIYF.

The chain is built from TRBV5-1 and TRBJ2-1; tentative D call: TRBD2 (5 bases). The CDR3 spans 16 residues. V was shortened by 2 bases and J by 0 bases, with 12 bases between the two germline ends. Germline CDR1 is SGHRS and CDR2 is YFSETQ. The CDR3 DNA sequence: TGCGCCAGCAGCTTAGGCGGGTCGGACTCCTACAATGAGCAGTTCTTC. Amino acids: CASSLGGSDSYNEQFF. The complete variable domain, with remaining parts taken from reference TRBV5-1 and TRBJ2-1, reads KAGVTQTPRYLIKTRGQQVTLSCSPISGHRSVSWYQQTPGQGLQFLFEYFSETQRNKGNFPGRFSGRQFSNSRSEMNVSTLELGDSALYLCASSLGGSDSYNEQFFGPGTRLTVL.

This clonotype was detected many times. Written as DNA, the CDR3 is TGTGCTAGTGGTTTCGTGGGTTTGAGAAGTGAGCAGTTCTTC. This sequence encodes CASGFVGLRSEQFF. The chain couples TRBV12-5 to TRBJ2-1; the D is unclear. This CDR3 region has 14 residues. Trimming pared 3 bases from V and 9 bases from J, leaving 15 bases between. CDR1 and CDR2 (germline): LGHNT, FRNRAP.

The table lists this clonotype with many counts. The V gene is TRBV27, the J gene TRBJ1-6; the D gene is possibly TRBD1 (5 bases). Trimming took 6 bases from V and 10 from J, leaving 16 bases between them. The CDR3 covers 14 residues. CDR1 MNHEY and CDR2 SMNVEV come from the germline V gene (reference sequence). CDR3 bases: TGTGCCAGCAGGGCTTCCAGGGTAGAGTCACCCCTCCACTTT. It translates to CASRASRVESPLHF.

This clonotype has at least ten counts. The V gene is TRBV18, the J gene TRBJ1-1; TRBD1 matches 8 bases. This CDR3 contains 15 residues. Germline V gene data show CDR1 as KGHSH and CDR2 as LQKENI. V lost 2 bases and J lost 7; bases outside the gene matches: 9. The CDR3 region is CASSPMVDRAVEAFF. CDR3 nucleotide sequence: TGTGCCAGCTCACCAATGGTGGACAGGGCTGTTGAAGCTTTCTTT.

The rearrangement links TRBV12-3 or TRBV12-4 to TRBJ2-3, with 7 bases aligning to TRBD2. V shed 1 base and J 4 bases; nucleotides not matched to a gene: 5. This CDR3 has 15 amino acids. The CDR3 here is CASSLVVTSADTQYF. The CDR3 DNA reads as TGTGCCAGCAGTTTAGTCGTCACTAGCGCAGATACGCAGTATTTT.

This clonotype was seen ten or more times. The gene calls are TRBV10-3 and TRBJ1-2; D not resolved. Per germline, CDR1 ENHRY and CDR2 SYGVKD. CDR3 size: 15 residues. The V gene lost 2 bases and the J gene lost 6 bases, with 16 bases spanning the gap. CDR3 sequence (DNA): TGTGCCATCAGTGAGAAGGTGCAGGATTTACATGGCTACACCTTC. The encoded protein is CAISEKVQDLHGYTF.

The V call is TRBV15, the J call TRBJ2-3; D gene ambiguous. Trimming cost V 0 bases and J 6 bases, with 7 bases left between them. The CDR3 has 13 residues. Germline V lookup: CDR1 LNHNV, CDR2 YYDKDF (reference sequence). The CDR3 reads CATSRDLPDTQYF. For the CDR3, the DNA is TGTGCCACCAGCAGAGATCTCCCCGATACGCAGTATTTT.

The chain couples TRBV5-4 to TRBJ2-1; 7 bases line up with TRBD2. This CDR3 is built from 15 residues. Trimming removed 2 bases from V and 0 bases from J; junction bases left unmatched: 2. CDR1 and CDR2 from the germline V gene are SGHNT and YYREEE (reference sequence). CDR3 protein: CASSFGLGSYNEQFF. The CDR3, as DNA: TGTGCCAGCAGCTTTGGACTAGGCTCCTACAATGAGCAGTTCTTC.

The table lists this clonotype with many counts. Written as DNA, the CDR3 is TGTGCCAGCAGTGACGGGGGGCCCCAGCATTTT. This gives the protein CASSDGGPQHF. The genes are TRBV6-1 and TRBJ1-5; D may be TRBD1 (5 bases). CDR1 is MNHNS and CDR2 is SASEGT in the germline V gene. The CDR3 contains 11 residues. V lost 3 bases to trimming and J lost 9 bases, with 6 bases between them.

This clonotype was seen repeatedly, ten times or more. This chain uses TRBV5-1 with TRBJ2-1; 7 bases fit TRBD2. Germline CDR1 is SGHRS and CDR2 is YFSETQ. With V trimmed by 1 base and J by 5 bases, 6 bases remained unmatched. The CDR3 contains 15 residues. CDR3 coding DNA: TGCGCCAGCAGCTTGAGTGGCGGGGGAAACAATGAGCAGTTCTTC. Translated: CASSLSGGGNNEQFF.